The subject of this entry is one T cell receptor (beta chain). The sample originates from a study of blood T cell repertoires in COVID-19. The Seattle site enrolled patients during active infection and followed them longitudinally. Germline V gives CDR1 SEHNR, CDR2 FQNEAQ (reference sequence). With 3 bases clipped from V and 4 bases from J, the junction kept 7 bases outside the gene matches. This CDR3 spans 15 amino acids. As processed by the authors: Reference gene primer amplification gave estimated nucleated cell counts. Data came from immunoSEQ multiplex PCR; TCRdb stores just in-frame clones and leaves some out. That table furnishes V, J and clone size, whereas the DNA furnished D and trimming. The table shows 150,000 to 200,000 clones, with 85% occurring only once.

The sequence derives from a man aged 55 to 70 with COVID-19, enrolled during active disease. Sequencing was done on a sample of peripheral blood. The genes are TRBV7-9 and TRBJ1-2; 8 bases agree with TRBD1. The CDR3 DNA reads TGTGCCAGCAGCTTCCCGGGACAGGTACTCTATGGCTACACCTTC. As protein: CASSFPGQVLYGYTF.